One sample yielded the 10 T cell receptor beta chains listed below, sequenced in a study of OX40 agonist ivuxolimab in advanced cancers. TCRdb keeps only in-frame clones here, not all; method: immunoSEQ multiplex PCR. Of around 72,000 clones in the sample, just over 85% were seen once. Material: CD4+ or CD8+ T cells sorted from blood, obtained in a trial of the OX40 agonist ivuxolimab. Every receptor here comes from an adult with an advanced solid tumor such as melanoma, head and neck, liver or kidney cancer.

The chain joins TRBV11-2 to TRBJ2-5, with D possibly being TRBD2 (6 bases). Trimming stripped 3 bases from V and 7 bases from J, with 12 bases between. The CDR3 length is 13 residues. Germline assignment: CDR1 SGHAT and CDR2 FQNNGV. The CDR3 DNA sequence: TGTGCCAGCAGCTTGGAACCAGCGGGGACCCAGTACTTC. Translated: CASSLEPAGTQYF.

CDR3 amino acids: CASSLRTGDGGEQFF. The DNA for the CDR3 is TGTGCCAGCAGTTTACGAACAGGGGATGGGGGTGAGCAGTTCTTC. The V gene is TRBV28, the J gene TRBJ2-1, with TRBD1 identical over 7 bases. J gave up 9 bases and V 2 bases, and 10 bases lay outside the gene matches. Germline CDR1 is MDHEN and CDR2 is SYDVKM. The CDR3 runs 15 residues.

This clone was picked up a small number of times. The V and J genes are TRBV2 and TRBJ1-5; D is possibly TRBD1 (5 bases). Germline lookup yields CDR1 SNHLY and CDR2 FYNNEI. This CDR3 region has 13 residues. V lost 11 bases and J 1 base, leaving 12 bases between the germline ends. The CDR3 spells CAQARDSNQPQHF. CDR3 nucleotides: TGTGCCCAAGCAAGGGACAGCAATCAGCCCCAGCATTTT.

V usage is TRBV5-1 and J usage is TRBJ2-5; D remains ambiguous. V dropped 1 base and J dropped 5 bases, with 15 bases sitting between them. This CDR3 is built from 15 residues. CDR1 is SGHRS and CDR2 is YFSETQ in the germline V gene. The CDR3 DNA reads TGCGCCAGCAGCTTGTTGCCGCCCCCTGGGGAGACCCAGTACTTC. It encodes CASSLLPPPGETQYF.

The rearrangement uses TRBV11-2 and TRBJ1-4, with D tentatively TRBD1 (6 bases). The V end was cut by 1 base, the J end by 10 bases, with 22 bases between. Germline V lookup: CDR1 SGHAT, CDR2 FQNNGV. The CDR3 has 17 residues. The CDR3 nucleotides are TGTGCCAGCAGCTTAGGGGGACACGGCATGGGCCCTGGAAAACTGTTTTTT. Its protein product is CASSLGGHGMGPGKLFF.

The chain employs TRBV6-5 and TRBJ2-7; TRBD1 matches 12 bases. The V segment lost 5 bases and the J segment 5 bases; nucleotides outside the gene matches: 4. The CDR3 consists of 14 residues. Germline V gives CDR1 MNHEY, CDR2 SVGAGI. CDR3 protein: CASSRGQGAHEQYF. CDR3 bases: TGTGCCAGCAGTCGGGGACAGGGGGCGCACGAGCAGTACTTC.

This clone has a handful of counts. The rearrangement uses TRBV6-5 and TRBJ1-6; D is unclear. CDR1 and CDR2 (germline): MNHEY, SVGAGI. The CDR3 sequence is 13 residues long. Trimming pared 7 bases from V and 7 bases from J, leaving 11 bases between. CDR3 residues: CASKKEPNSPLHF. CDR3 nucleotide sequence: TGTGCCAGCAAAAAGGAGCCGAATTCACCCCTCCACTTT.

The chain is built from TRBV28 and TRBJ2-7; no reliable D call. The ends were cut back, 3 bases at V and 3 bases at J, with 12 bases in the middle. The germline V gene encodes CDR1 MDHEN and CDR2 SYDVKM. The CDR3 has 14 residues. The DNA of the CDR3 is TGTGCCAGCAGTTTCTTTACCTCCAACTACGAGCAGTACTTC. This sequence encodes CASSFFTSNYEQYF.

V and J are TRBV5-4 and TRBJ2-2, with 8 positions matching TRBD1. The germline CDR1 and CDR2 sequences are SGHNT and YYREEE (reference sequence). CDR3 length: 14 residues. V lost 3 bases and J lost 7; bases outside the gene matches: 5. CDR3 bases: TGTGCCAGCAGCTCGGACAGGGCGATCGGGGAGCTGTTTTTT. It codes for CASSSDRAIGELFF.

The chain links TRBV23-1 to TRBJ1-2; tentative D call: TRBD1 (5 bases). TRBV23-1 is an ORF; its function is uncertain. The V end was cut by 0 bases, the J end by 5 bases, with 28 bases between. The CDR3 consists of 20 residues. CDR3 region: CASSQSGSRDTPGEPYGYTF. CDR3 DNA: TGCGCCAGCAGTCAATCGGGGAGTAGAGACACTCCGGGGGAGCCTTATGGCTACACCTTC.